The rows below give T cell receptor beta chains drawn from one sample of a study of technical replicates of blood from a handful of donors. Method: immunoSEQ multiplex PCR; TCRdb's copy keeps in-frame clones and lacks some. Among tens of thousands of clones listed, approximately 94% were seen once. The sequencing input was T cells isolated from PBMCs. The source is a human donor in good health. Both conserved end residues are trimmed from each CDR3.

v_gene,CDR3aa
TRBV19,ASTKSSGAYNEQF
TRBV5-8,ASSLDFPGELF
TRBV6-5,ASSYGGRTEAF
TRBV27,ASSLAGAGNTIY
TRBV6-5,ASSPGHQPQH
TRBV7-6,ASSLGGQGAYEQY
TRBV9,ASSGTGGTSGSYEQY
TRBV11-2,ASSLGDRDREKLF
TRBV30,AWSRGSQRESDTQY
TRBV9,ASSVVDSANEQF
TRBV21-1,ASSETGTSRGQETQY
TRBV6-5,ASNGGSSGANVLT
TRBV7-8,ASSLTSATPYNEQF
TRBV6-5,ASSYKAGGTIEAF
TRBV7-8,ASSRESWGYNQPQH
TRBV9,ASSPRQGQGGNTIY
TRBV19,ASSITSSYEQY
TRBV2,ASSTGSYTEAF
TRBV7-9,ASIPQGKNTEAF
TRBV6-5,ASRTSRSTDTQY
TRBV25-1,ASSEYSLNTEAF
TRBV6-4,ASSETDTGELF
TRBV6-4,ASSETVRGPSRQPQH
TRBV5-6,ASSYETGVIYEQY
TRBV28,ASSLGVRVNEKLF
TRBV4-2,ASSQEGGSSYEQY
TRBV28,ASRVTGTDTQY
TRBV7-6,ASSSPRDSSYEQY
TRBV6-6,ASSSGLAIYEQY
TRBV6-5,ASSPTSGIYNEQF
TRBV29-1,SLYRGDNIVTNEKLF
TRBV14,ASSLQSYQETQY
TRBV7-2,ASSSPGKATFPYGYT
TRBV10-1,ASSDQLSGVHTEAF
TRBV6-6,ASTKEGEGYT
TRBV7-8,ASSLALDRGGTEAF
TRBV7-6,ASSSSQGNEQY
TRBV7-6,ASSLAYIRSAGESPYEQY
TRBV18,ASSPSADTQY
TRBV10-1,ASSEGAGWGNEQY
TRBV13,ASSTSDKVGELF
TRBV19,ASSMRGGMNEQF
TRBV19,ASSISHPYEQY
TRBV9,ASSVAGGASYGYT
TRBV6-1,ASSERHLEAF
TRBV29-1,SVLRDRGAGELF
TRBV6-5,ASSFVRAHYEQY
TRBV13,ASSLDATEAF
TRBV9,ASSVTGGPNEQY
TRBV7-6,ASSLEPHGLAGESSYEQY
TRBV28,ASITGTPPYEQY
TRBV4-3,ASSQEGWDRENTGELF
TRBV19,ASSPDRNNYGYT
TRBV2,ASSDEGLAKNIQY
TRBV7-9,ASSLAGSWPGYT
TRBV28,ASSRLGISGNTIY
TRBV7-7,ASSLADFTEAF
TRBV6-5,ASSSLSGQAKFEAF
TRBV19,ASRRLGGGQGYEQY
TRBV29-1,SVVTSGRPNEQF